These 29 T cell receptor beta chains originate from one sample sequenced in a study of blood T cell repertoires in COVID-19. Some clones are missing from TCRdb's copy, which holds only in-frame ones; the method was immunoSEQ multiplex PCR. The repertoire consists of approximately 210,000 clones, with more than 65% occurring once and the leading ten covering roughly a sixth. The sample taken for sequencing was PBMCs or T cells enriched from blood (not recorded which). The source of these receptors is a woman aged 50 to 65 with acute COVID-19.

There are a few counts of this clone. The chain couples TRBV30 to TRBJ1-4, with 10 nucleotides matching TRBD1. The V and J ends lost 4 bases and 5 bases, in that order; junction bases with no gene match: 4. This CDR3 is 14 amino acids long. The germline CDR1 and CDR2 sequences are GTSNPN and SVGIG (reference sequence). This CDR3 is CAWTRTGGNEKLFF. Written as DNA, the CDR3 is TGTGCCTGGACCCGGACAGGGGGGAATGAAAAACTGTTTTTT.

This clone was seen only once. The chain couples TRBV6-5 to TRBJ2-1; tentatively, D is TRBD2 (5 bases). Trimming left V 6 bases short and J 5 bases short, with 11 bases between. Germline V gene lookup returns CDR1 MNHEY and CDR2 SVGAGI. This CDR3 is 13 amino acids long. DNA of the CDR3: TGTGCCAGCAGCTCGGGAACGAACAATGAGCAGTTCTTC. Protein sequence: CASSSGTNNEQFF.

This clone has only one observation. V is TRBV2 and J is TRBJ1-1; 9 bases are shared with TRBD1. V was clipped by 10 bases and J by 0 bases; unmatched bases: 9. Germline V lookup: CDR1 SNHLY, CDR2 FYNNEI. This CDR3 region has 15 residues. The CDR3 sequence: CATYRTGAVNTEAFF. CDR3 nucleotide sequence: TGTGCCACCTATAGGACAGGGGCCGTGAACACTGAAGCTTTCTTT.

This rearrangement joins TRBV5-1 to TRBJ2-5; the match to TRBD2 covers 12 bases. Germline V gives CDR1 SGHRS, CDR2 YFSETQ. The CDR3 contains 15 residues. V was clipped by 0 bases and J by 5 bases; unmatched bases: 2. CDR3 loop: CASSLGLAGEETQYF. The CDR3 DNA reads as TGCGCCAGCAGCTTGGGACTAGCGGGGGAGGAGACCCAGTACTTC.

V is TRBV3-1 (or the pseudogene TRBV3-2) and J is TRBJ1-1; 7 positions agree with TRBD1. J was trimmed by 1 base and V by 4 bases; bases with no gene match: 3. The CDR3 extends over 14 amino acids. Germline CDR1 is LGHDT and CDR2 is YNNKEL (reference sequence). This CDR3 is CASSPRGANTEAFF. CDR3 nucleotides: TGTGCCAGCAGCCCCAGGGGGGCGAACACTGAAGCTTTCTTT.

This clone was found a few times. This sequence joins TRBV28 and TRBJ2-6; unclear D gene. Germline V lookup: CDR1 MDHEN, CDR2 SYDVKM. The length of the CDR3 is 15 residues. V was cut by 3 bases and J by 2 bases, with 8 bases left in between. The CDR3 spells CASSFVSAGANVLTF. The CDR3 bases are TGTGCCAGCAGTTTCGTGTCAGCTGGGGCCAACGTCCTGACTTTC.

The rearrangement uses TRBV24-1 and TRBJ2-2; weak D call: TRBD1 (5 bases). V lost 8 bases and J 3 bases, leaving 12 bases between the germline ends. Germline CDR1 reads KGHDR; CDR2 reads SFDVKD. This CDR3 is 14 amino acids long. CDR3 residues: CATKGDWDTGELFF. CDR3 bases: TGTGCCACCAAAGGGGATTGGGACACCGGGGAGCTGTTTTTT.

In nucleotides, the CDR3 is TGTGCCAGCAGCTATCACAGGGACCAGCCCCAGCATTTT. Translated, it gives CASSYHRDQPQHF. The rearrangement joins TRBV7-8 to TRBJ1-5; a weak D match, TRBD1 (6 bases). The CDR3 spans 13 residues. The germline V and J ends were trimmed by 4 bases and 7 bases, with 11 bases remaining between them. CDR1 and CDR2 (germline): SGHVS, FQNEAQ.

The rearrangement uses TRBV5-1 and TRBJ1-1, with 9 bases identical to TRBD1. The J segment lost 4 bases and the V segment lost 4 bases, leaving 11 bases of the junction unmatched. Germline V gives CDR1 SGHRS, CDR2 YFSETQ. The CDR3 totals 16 residues. CDR3 sequence reads: CASSPGQGLDVTEAFF. The CDR3 bases are TGCGCCAGCAGCCCGGGACAGGGCTTAGACGTCACTGAAGCTTTCTTT.

The rearrangement links TRBV3-1 (or the pseudogene TRBV3-2) to TRBJ1-2; 9 bases are shared with TRBD1. The trim removed 3 bases at V and 0 bases at J, leaving 2 bases unmatched. Germline CDR1 and CDR2: LGHDT and YNNKEL (reference sequence). The CDR3 covers 15 residues. DNA of the CDR3: TGTGCCAGCAGCCACTGGGACAGGGCTAACTATGGCTACACCTTC. It codes for CASSHWDRANYGYTF.

The V gene is TRBV4-2, the J gene TRBJ2-5, with TRBD2 matching 10 bases. The ends lost 3 bases at V and 4 bases at J; junction bases unmatched: 8. Germline V gene sequence: CDR1 LGHNA, CDR2 YNFKEQ. The CDR3 has 16 residues. The CDR3 nucleotides read TGTGCCAGCAGCCATCCCGGGTCTAGCGGGAGAGAGACCCAGTACTTC. This translates into CASSHPGSSGRETQYF.

The rearrangement joins TRBV7-9 to TRBJ2-2; tentative D call: TRBD2 (6 bases). V dropped 2 bases and J dropped 7 bases, with 11 bases sitting between them. The length of the CDR3 is 14 residues. The germline CDR1 and CDR2 sequences are SEHNR and FQNEAQ (reference sequence). CDR3 coding DNA: TGTGCCAGCAGCTTACGCGGGGAACTCGGGGAGCTGTTTTTT. It codes for CASSLRGELGELFF.

The gene calls are TRBV5-1 and TRBJ2-2, with 7 bases that match TRBD1. Germline CDR1 and CDR2: SGHRS and YFSETQ. Trimming removed 3 bases from V and 3 bases from J; junction bases left unmatched: 8. This CDR3 has 16 residues. DNA of the CDR3: TGCGCCAGCAGCTCCAGGGGGTCGGGTGACACCGGGGAGCTGTTTTTT. Its protein is CASSSRGSGDTGELFF.

J is TRBJ1-6 and V is TRBV7-9, with D hard to call. The ends were cut back, 3 bases at V and 4 bases at J, with 4 bases in the middle. Germline lookup yields CDR1 SEHNR and CDR2 FQNEAQ (reference sequence). The CDR3 runs to 13 residues. CDR3 residues: CASSFKYNSPLHF. Written as DNA, the CDR3 is TGTGCCAGCAGCTTCAAATATAATTCACCCCTCCACTTT.

This rearrangement joins TRBV5-1 to TRBJ1-2; D gene uncertain. V was cut by 0 bases and J by 1 base, with 16 bases left in between. CDR1 is SGHRS and CDR2 is YFSETQ in the germline V gene. There are 17 residues in the CDR3. The CDR3 DNA reads as TGCGCCAGCAGCTTGGCCCAATTTGAGGGTTTTAACTATGGCTACACCTTC. This sequence encodes CASSLAQFEGFNYGYTF. The variable domain in full, completed from reference TRBV5-1 and TRBJ1-2, reads KAGVTQTPRYLIKTRGQQVTLSCSPISGHRSVSWYQQTPGQGLQFLFEYFSETQRNKGNFPGRFSGRQFSNSRSEMNVSTLELGDSALYLCASSLAQFEGFNYGYTFGSGTRLTVV.

The chain combines TRBV5-4 with TRBJ1-1; 10 bases map to TRBD1. This CDR3 contains 15 residues. The germline gives CDR1 SGHNT, CDR2 YYREEE (reference sequence). The ends lost 4 bases at V and 3 bases at J; junction bases unmatched: 6. The CDR3 here is CASSLGQGGDTEAFF. CDR3 DNA: TGTGCCAGCAGCCTTGGACAGGGGGGGGACACTGAAGCTTTCTTT.

V and J are TRBV6-4 and TRBJ1-5; D call uncertain. The CDR3 is made up of 13 amino acids. The germline V gene encodes CDR1 MRHNA and CDR2 SNTAGT. Trimming stripped 3 bases from V and 3 bases from J, with 6 bases between. CDR3 sequence: CASSETANQPQHF. The DNA for the CDR3 is TGTGCCAGCAGTGAAACAGCCAATCAGCCCCAGCATTTT.

This chain joins TRBV6-5 and TRBJ2-1; the match to TRBD1 covers 7 bases. The V and J ends lost 8 bases and 3 bases, in that order; junction bases with no gene match: 7. Germline lookup yields CDR1 MNHEY and CDR2 SVGAGI. The CDR3 length is 14 residues. The CDR3 spells CASQQGMGYNEQFF. CDR3 nucleotides: TGTGCCAGCCAACAGGGGATGGGCTACAATGAGCAGTTCTTC.

The chain recombines TRBV21-1 with TRBJ1-4; whether TRBD1, the table's D call, matches the DNA was not checked. TRBV21-1 represents a pseudogene. The CDR3 has 18 amino acids. CDR3 region: CASTFAGAGEVANEKLFF. The CDR3 DNA sequence: TGTGCCAGCACCTTCGCCGGGGCAGGGGAAGTTGCTAATGAAAAACTGTTTTTT.

In its sample, this clone was seen a few times. The chain uses TRBV2 and TRBJ2-1; tentative D call: TRBD1 (5 bases). Trimming left V 8 bases short and J 10 bases short, with 12 bases between. The germline V gene has CDR1 SNHLY and CDR2 FYNNEI. The CDR3 sequence is 11 residues long. Written as DNA, the CDR3 is TGTGCCAGCCGGACACAGGCGGAGCAGTTCTTC. The encoded protein is CASRTQAEQFF.

This clone was counted only a few times. The chain carries TRBV19 and TRBJ1-6; TRBD1 might be the D (6 bases). This CDR3 contains 15 residues. The germline V gene encodes CDR1 LNHDA and CDR2 SQIVND (reference sequence). The ends were cut back, 6 bases at V and 5 bases at J, with 14 bases in the middle. Here the CDR3 reads CASSPGVGHNSPLHF. CDR3 DNA sequence: TGTGCCAGTAGCCCAGGGGTAGGGCATAATTCACCCCTCCACTTT.

This chain joins TRBV28 and TRBJ1-1, with TRBD1 matching over 7 bases. V lost 10 bases and J lost 1; bases outside the gene matches: 9. Germline V CDR1 and CDR2: MDHEN, SYDVKM. The CDR3 has 14 residues. This chain's CDR3 is CATADRVGNTEAFF. The CDR3 DNA is TGTGCCACCGCTGACAGGGTAGGGAACACTGAAGCTTTCTTT.

CDR3 coding DNA: TGTGCCAGCAGCCCGACAGGGATCAGCAATCAGCCCCAGCATTTT. Its protein is CASSPTGISNQPQHF. The chain has TRBV6-5 and TRBJ1-5, with 7 bases identical to TRBD1. This CDR3 region has 15 residues. CDR1 is MNHEY and CDR2 is SVGAGI in the germline V gene. The J segment lost 1 base and the V segment lost 6 bases, leaving 6 bases of the junction unmatched.

The chain joins TRBV18 to TRBJ1-5; 7 bases are a match to TRBD1. V dropped 6 bases and J dropped 3; count of bases not matched to a gene: 11. Germline-derived CDR1 and CDR2 are KGHSH and LQKENI. CDR3 length equals 16 residues. CDR3 sequence (DNA): TGTGCCAGCTCGCCTACAGGGGTACCGTTCAATCAGCCCCAGCATTTT. This sequence encodes CASSPTGVPFNQPQHF.

The V and J genes are TRBV9 and TRBJ2-2; 8 bases fit TRBD1. Germline trimming cut 0 bases from V and 4 bases from J; bases unmatched to any gene: 5. The CDR3 contains 16 residues. CDR1 is SGDLS, CDR2 YYNGEE, per germline. The CDR3 DNA reads as TGTGCCAGCAGCGTAGTTCAGGGGGCGGTCACCGGGGAGCTGTTTTTT. Translated: CASSVVQGAVTGELFF.

CDR3 bases: TGTGCCAGCAGCGTTCAGACAGGTTTTATGAAGAACACTGAAGCTTTCTTT. Its translation: CASSVQTGFMKNTEAFF. This chain uses TRBV7-2 with TRBJ1-1; D may be TRBD1 (6 bases). Germline-derived CDR1 and CDR2 are SGHTA and FQGNSA. Trimming removed 5 bases from V and 1 base from J, with 20 bases in between. This CDR3 spans 17 amino acids.

The chain joins TRBV3-1 (or the pseudogene TRBV3-2) to TRBJ2-1, with TRBD1 identical over 7 bases. The CDR3 is 16 amino acids. J gave up 2 bases and V 3 bases, and 7 bases lay outside the gene matches. The germline CDR1 and CDR2 sequences are LGHDT and YNNKEL (reference sequence). The CDR3 DNA reads TGTGCCAGCAGCCACGTAGCCGGGACAGCCTACAATGAGCAGTTCTTC. It specifies CASSHVAGTAYNEQFF.

The chain joins TRBV13 to TRBJ1-2; D gene uncertain. Germline CDR1 reads PRHDT; CDR2 reads FYEKMQ (reference sequence). The CDR3 contains 13 residues. V was clipped by 5 bases and J by 4 bases, with 11 bases between them. Written as DNA, the CDR3 is TGTGCCAGCAGCACGACGGGTTTCTATGGCTACACCTTC. Protein product: CASSTTGFYGYTF.

The chain couples TRBV27 to TRBJ2-5; 11 bases align to TRBD2. The germline CDR1 and CDR2 sequences are MNHEY and SMNVEV (reference sequence). The junction had 3 bases not matched to a gene; V was cut back by 5 bases and J by 1 base. The CDR3 consists of 15 residues. CDR3 residues: CASSILAGGQETQYF. CDR3 bases: TGTGCCAGCAGTATTCTAGCGGGGGGCCAAGAGACCCAGTACTTC.